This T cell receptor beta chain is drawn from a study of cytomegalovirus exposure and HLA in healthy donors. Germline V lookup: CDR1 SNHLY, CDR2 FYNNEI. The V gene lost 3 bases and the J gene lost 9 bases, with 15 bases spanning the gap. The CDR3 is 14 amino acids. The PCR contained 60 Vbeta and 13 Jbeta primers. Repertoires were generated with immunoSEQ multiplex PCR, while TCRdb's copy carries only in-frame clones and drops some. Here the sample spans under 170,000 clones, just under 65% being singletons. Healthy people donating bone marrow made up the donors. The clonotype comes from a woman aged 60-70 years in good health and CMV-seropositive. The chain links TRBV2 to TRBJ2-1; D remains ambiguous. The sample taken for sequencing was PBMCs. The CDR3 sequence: CASSDVRAAGEQFF. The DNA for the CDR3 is TGTGCCAGCAGTGATGTTCGCGCCGCTGGTGAGCAGTTCTTC.